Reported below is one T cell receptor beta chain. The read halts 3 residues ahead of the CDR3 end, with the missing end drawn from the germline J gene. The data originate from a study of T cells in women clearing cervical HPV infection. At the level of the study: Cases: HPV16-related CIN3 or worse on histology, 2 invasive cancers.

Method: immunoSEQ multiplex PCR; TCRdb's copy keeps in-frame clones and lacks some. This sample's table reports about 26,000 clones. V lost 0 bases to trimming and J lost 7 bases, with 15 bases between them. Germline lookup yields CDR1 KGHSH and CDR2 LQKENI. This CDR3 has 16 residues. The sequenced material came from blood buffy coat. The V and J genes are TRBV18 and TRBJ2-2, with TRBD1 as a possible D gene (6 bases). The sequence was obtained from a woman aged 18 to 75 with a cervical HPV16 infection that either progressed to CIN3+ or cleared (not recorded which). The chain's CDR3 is CASSPPRPGENGELFF. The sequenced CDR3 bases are TGTGCCAGCTCACCACCTAGGCCAGGGGAAAACGGGGAG. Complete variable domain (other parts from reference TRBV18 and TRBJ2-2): NAGVMQNPRHLVRRRGQEARLRCSPMKGHSHVYWYRQLPEEGLKFMVYLQKENIIDESGMPKERFSAEFPKEGPSILRIQQVVRGDSAAYFCASSPPRPGENGELFFGEGSRLTVL.